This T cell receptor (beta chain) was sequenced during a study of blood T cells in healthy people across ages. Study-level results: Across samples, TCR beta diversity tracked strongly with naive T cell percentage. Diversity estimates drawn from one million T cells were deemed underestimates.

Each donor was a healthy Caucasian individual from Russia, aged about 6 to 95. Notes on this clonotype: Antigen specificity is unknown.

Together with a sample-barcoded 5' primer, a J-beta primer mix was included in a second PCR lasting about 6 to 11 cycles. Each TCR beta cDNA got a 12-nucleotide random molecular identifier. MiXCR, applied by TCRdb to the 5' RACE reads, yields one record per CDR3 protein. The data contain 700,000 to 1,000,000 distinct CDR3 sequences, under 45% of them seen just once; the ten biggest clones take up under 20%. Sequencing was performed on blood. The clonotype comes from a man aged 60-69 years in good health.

The CDR3 region is CAISAGGTNEKLFF. CDR3 in DNA: TGTGCCATCAGTGCCGGAGGGACTAATGAAAAACTGTTTTTT. The chain recombines TRBV10-3 with TRBJ1-4, with D hard to call. Germline lookup yields CDR1 ENHRY and CDR2 SYGVKD. CDR3 length: 14 residues. V was clipped by 4 bases and J by 2 bases, with 8 bases between them.